This TCR beta chain was observed in a study of T cells after yellow fever vaccination. TCRdb passed the 5' RACE reads through MiXCR, listing each CDR3 protein once. The sample has about 320,000 distinct CDR3 sequences, roughly 6.8% seen once. With respect to this clonotype: Its antigen is unidentified.

Regarding the study as a whole: Subsequent booster samples again held most clones from primary vaccination (nearly 98% CD4, about 85% CD8).

V gave up 4 bases and J gave up 0 bases, with 17 bases separating them. Germline CDR1 and CDR2: SGHRS and YFSETQ. The CDR3 contains 18 residues. The TCR sequence derives from a man aged 18 to 30 who received the YFV17D yellow fever vaccine. The V and J genes are TRBV5-1 and TRBJ2-6; tentative D call: TRBD1 (7 bases). Sequenced material: PBMCs, taken 45 days after the first yellow fever vaccination. This CDR3 reads CASSLRQGGISGANVLTF. CDR3 bases: TGCGCCAGCAGCCTACGACAGGGAGGAATCTCTGGGGCCAACGTCCTGACTTTC.